A selection of T cell receptor beta chains follows, all from one sample in a study of blood T cell repertoires in COVID-19. This table comes from immunoSEQ multiplex PCR, and its TCRdb copy is limited to in-frame clones, with some not included. Found here are about 190,000 clones, roughly 78% of them singletons; the top ten hold about 2.8%. The sequencing input was peripheral blood. Receptor source: a woman of 80 years or more with active or convalescent COVID-19. The CDR3 runs from the conserved cysteine through the conserved F or W. D genes are given only for firm matches. The size entry is marked missing in some rows and otherwise reads once, few, many or a size class.

v_call	clone_size	d_call	j_call	cdr3_nt	cdr3_aa
TRBV6-4	NA	NA	TRBJ1-1	TGTGCCAGCAGTGACGGGGGGAGATCTGAAGCTTTCTTT	CASSDGGRSEAFF
TRBV11-2	once	TRBD2	TRBJ2-1	TGTGCCAGCAGCTTAGCCGCGGGGGGGCTCAATGAGCAGTTCTTC	CASSLAAGGLNEQFF
TRBV7-2	NA	TRBD2	TRBJ2-7	TGTGCCAGTCGGGGACTACCCCCCTACGAGCAGTACTTC	CASRGLPPYEQYF
TRBV4-1	NA	NA	TRBJ1-2	TGCGCCAGCAGCCAAGATGCAGGGAGAGTGGGAGGGTATGGCTACACCTTC	CASSQDAGRVGGYGYTF
TRBV2	few	NA	TRBJ2-3	TGTGCCAGCAGTGATGGCCCAGGAGATACGCAGTATTTT	CASSDGPGDTQYF
TRBV3-1/TRBV3-2	NA	TRBD2	TRBJ2-3	TGTGCCAGCAGCCAGGGACTAGCGGGGGGAGATACGCAGTATTTT	CASSQGLAGGDTQYF
TRBV6-5	NA	TRBD1	TRBJ2-1	TGTGCCAGCAATAGAGGACAGGGATCCAATGAGCAGTTCTTC	CASNRGQGSNEQFF
TRBV27	NA	TRBD1	TRBJ1-1	TGTGCCTCGAGCCAGGGGGCCCTCGTGAACACTGAAGCTTTCTTT	CASSQGALVNTEAFF
TRBV4-2	NA	TRBD1	TRBJ1-1	TGTGCCAGCAGCAGTGTACAGGGGGCAGCTTTCTTT	CASSSVQGAAFF
TRBV19	few	NA	TRBJ1-2	TGTGCCAGTAGTGTCGCCAGATATGGCTACACCTTC	CASSVARYGYTF
TRBV15	NA	NA	TRBJ1-6	TGTGCCACCAGCAGAGATCGTTTTAATTCACCCCTCCACTTT	CATSRDRFNSPLHF
TRBV28	many	NA	TRBJ2-7	TGTGCCAGCAGTTTGCTAGAGATCGTCTACGAGCAGTACTTC	CASSLLEIVYEQYF
TRBV19	NA	TRBD1	TRBJ1-6	TGTGCCAGTAGTATAGGGACAGGACGAACACCCCTCCACTTT	CASSIGTGRTPLHF
TRBV6-2/TRBV6-3	NA	TRBD1	TRBJ2-1	TGTGCCAGCACCCCTTCGAGGTTGGGACAGCGAGGTGAGCAGTTCTTC	CASTPSRLGQRGEQFF
TRBV4-2	NA	TRBD1	TRBJ1-2	TGTGCCAGCAGCCAACCGGGACAGGGAGACTATGGCTACACCTTC	CASSQPGQGDYGYTF
TRBV2	once	NA	TRBJ1-5	TGTGCCAGCAGTCTGATGGCGGGGGGCGGATATAGCAATCAGCCCCAGCATTTT	CASSLMAGGGYSNQPQHF
TRBV4-1	NA	TRBD1	TRBJ2-1	TGCGCCAGCAGCCATTTAGACAGGGGGGAACGAAATGAGCAGTTCTTC	CASSHLDRGERNEQFF
TRBV6-1	few	NA	TRBJ2-1	TGTGCCAGCAGTGAGTCGGTCACTGTATACAATGAGCAGTTCTTC	CASSESVTVYNEQFF
TRBV4-1	NA	NA	TRBJ2-5	TGCGCCAGCAGCCAAGATCGCGGCAGACCCTGGGAGACCCAGTACTTC	CASSQDRGRPWETQYF
TRBV28	NA	NA	TRBJ2-1	TGTGCCAGCAGTTTGAGTATGTCCGGTGAGCAGTTCTTC	CASSLSMSGEQFF
TRBV4-3	NA	NA	TRBJ2-7	TGCGCCAGCAGCCATCAGTTCAGTCCCAATCACGAGCAGTACTTC	CASSHQFSPNHEQYF
TRBV30	NA	NA	TRBJ1-3	TGTGCCTGGAGTTCCGGGAACTCTGGAAACACCATATATTTT	CAWSSGNSGNTIYF
TRBV27	few	TRBD1	TRBJ1-1	TGTGCCAGCAGTAAACGGACAGGGGGCGACGCTGAAGCTTTCTTT	CASSKRTGGDAEAFF
TRBV19	NA	TRBD1	TRBJ2-2	TGTGCCAGTAGCGTAGGACAGGGGGTGCCCGGGGAGCTGTTTTTT	CASSVGQGVPGELFF
TRBV29-1	NA	NA	TRBJ1-4	TGCAGCGTTGAGGCCGAAATGGAAAAACTGTTTTTT	CSVEAEMEKLFF
TRBV5-1	NA	NA	TRBJ2-7	TGCGCCAGCAGCTCCCTAAGCTCCTACGAGCAGTACTTC	CASSSLSSYEQYF
TRBV9	NA	TRBD2	TRBJ2-6	TGTGCCAGCAGCGTAGACCCGGGGGGGACTGGGGCCAACGTCCTGACTTTC	CASSVDPGGTGANVLTF
TRBV5-1	NA	NA	TRBJ2-1	TGCGCCAGCAGCTTGTCTTACAATGAGCAGTTCTTC	CASSLSYNEQFF